This T cell receptor (beta chain) was recorded in a study of T cells in Graves' hyperthyroidism and ophthalmopathy. Germline lookup yields CDR1 LGHDT and CDR2 YNNKEL (reference sequence). The V gene lost 5 bases and the J gene lost 8 bases, with 9 bases spanning the gap. This CDR3 spans 11 amino acids. This clonotype came up a few times. RNA transcripts yielded amplified TCR beta CDR3 regions. The study used the HTBI primer set for a first-round RT-PCR of the TCR CDR3. TCRdb processed the multiplex PCR reads anew with MiXCR; each CDR3 protein has one entry. Here the sample spans a few hundred thousand distinct CDR3 sequences, roughly 12% being singletons.

The chain couples TRBV3-1 to TRBJ1-2; D is ambiguous. This TCR was recovered from a young man with Graves' hyperthyroidism that later progressed to Graves' ophthalmopathy. The specimen was blood. CDR3: CASSRADGYTF. Written as DNA, the CDR3 is TGTGCCAGCAGCAGGGCGGACGGCTACACCTTC.